This T cell receptor beta chain came from a study of CD4 T cells in relation to SARS-CoV-2 and coronaviruses. Study overall: Convalescent patients were under ten males and 4 females; two were Hispanic. Notes on the study in general: Each donor contributed either pre-pandemic or post-infection samples, not both. This crossreactivity analysis covered spike protein alone, no other viral proteins.

CD4 enrichment then naive enrichment separated naive from memory CD4+ cells. This clone showed up just a few times. Its cognate antigen is unknown. Measured with immunoSEQ multiplex PCR; TCRdb has only the in-frame clones, and not every one. The data hold about 11,000 clones, with approximately 87% observed a single time. Trimming shortened V by 1 base and J by 2 bases, and 15 bases separated the two germline ends. The CDR3 sequence is 17 residues long. Germline lookup yields CDR1 SGHAT and CDR2 FQNNGV. V and J are TRBV11-2 and TRBJ1-5; D may be TRBD1 (6 bases). The sequence was collected from an adult with COVID-19. Sequences were obtained from naive CD4+ T cells from PBMCs. The sample's subset: naive CD4+ T cells isolated by negative enrichment. The CDR3 protein is CASSLGMGGLGNQPQHF. Written as DNA, the CDR3 is TGTGCCAGCAGCTTAGGGATGGGGGGCTTGGGCAATCAGCCCCAGCATTTT.